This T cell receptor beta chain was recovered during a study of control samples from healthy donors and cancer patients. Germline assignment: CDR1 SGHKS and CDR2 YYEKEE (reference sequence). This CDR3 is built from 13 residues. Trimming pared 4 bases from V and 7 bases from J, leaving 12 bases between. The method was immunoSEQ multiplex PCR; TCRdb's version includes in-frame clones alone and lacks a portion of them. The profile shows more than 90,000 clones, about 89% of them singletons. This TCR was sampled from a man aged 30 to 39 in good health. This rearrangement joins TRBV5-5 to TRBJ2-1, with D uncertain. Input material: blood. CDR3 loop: CASSLPGWNEQFF. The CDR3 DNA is TGTGCCAGCAGCCTCCCTGGCTGGAATGAGCAGTTCTTC.